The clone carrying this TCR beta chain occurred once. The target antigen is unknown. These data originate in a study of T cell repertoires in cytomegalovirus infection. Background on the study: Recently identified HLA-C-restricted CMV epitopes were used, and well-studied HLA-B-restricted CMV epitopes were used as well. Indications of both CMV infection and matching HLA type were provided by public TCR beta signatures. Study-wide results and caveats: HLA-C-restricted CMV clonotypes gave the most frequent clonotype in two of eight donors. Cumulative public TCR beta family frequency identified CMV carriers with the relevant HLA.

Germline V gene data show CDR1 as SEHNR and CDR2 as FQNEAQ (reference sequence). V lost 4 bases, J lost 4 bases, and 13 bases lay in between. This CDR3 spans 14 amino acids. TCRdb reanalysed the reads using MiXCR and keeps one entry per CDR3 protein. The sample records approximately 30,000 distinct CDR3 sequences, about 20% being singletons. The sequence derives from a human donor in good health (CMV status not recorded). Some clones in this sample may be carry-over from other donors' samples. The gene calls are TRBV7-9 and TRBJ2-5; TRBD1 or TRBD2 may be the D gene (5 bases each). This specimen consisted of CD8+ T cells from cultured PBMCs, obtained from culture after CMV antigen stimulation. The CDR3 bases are TGTGCCAGCAGCTCAACGGACGGGGCAGAGACCCAGTACTTC. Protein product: CASSSTDGAETQYF.